This entry features one T cell receptor beta chain sequence. Its target is not known. The record originates from a study of CD8 T cells in ankylosing spondylitis. Whole-study results and caveats: Fewer than ten highly homologous variants made up a TCR beta motif that seemed to typify ankylosing spondylitis blood. Several of the motif variants were reported before in synovial fluid and blood from reactive arthritis.

In germline, CDR1 is SGHRS, CDR2 YFSETQ. The CDR3 has 14 residues. The trim removed 5 bases at V and 10 bases at J, leaving 9 bases unmatched. TCR beta libraries were made by quantitative 5'-RACE with molecular barcodes. TCRdb re-called the 5' RACE reads with MiXCR, one entry per CDR3 protein. Among about 250,000 distinct CDR3 sequences, roughly a third were seen once, and the ten largest hold 3.5% to 4.5%. The sequence was obtained from a male donor with ankylosing spondylitis or in good health (not recorded which). Sequencing was performed on blood, either unsorted or a sorted T cell fraction (not recorded which). The chain couples TRBV5-1 to TRBJ1-6; 7 nucleotides agree with TRBD1. This CDR3 reads CASRVGQGDSPLHF. CDR3 nucleotides: TGCGCCAGCAGAGTAGGGCAGGGGGACTCACCCCTCCACTTT. Complete variable domain (other parts from reference TRBV5-1 and TRBJ1-6): KAGVTQTPRYLIKTRGQQVTLSCSPISGHRSVSWYQQTPGQGLQFLFEYFSETQRNKGNFPGRFSGRQFSNSRSEMNVSTLELGDSALYLCASRVGQGDSPLHFGNGTRLTVT.